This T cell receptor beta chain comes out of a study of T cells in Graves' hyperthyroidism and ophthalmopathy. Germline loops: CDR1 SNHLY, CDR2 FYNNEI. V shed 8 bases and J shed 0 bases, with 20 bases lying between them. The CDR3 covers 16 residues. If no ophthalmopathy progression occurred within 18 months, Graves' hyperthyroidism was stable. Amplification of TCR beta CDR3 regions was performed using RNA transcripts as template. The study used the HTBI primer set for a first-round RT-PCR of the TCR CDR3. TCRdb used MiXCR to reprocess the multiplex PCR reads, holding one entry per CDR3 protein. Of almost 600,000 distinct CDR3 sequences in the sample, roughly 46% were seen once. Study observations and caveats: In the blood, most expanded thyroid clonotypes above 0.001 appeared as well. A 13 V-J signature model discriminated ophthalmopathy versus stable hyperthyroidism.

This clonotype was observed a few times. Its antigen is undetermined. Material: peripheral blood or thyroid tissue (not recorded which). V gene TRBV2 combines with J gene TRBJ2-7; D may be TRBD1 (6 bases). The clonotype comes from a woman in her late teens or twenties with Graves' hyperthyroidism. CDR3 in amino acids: CASSRSNPDSSYEQYF. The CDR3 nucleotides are TGTGCCAGCTCACGTTCAAACCCGGACAGCTCCTACGAGCAGTACTTC.